This T cell receptor beta chain is from a study of T cell changes during pregnancy in multiple sclerosis. Germline V lookup: CDR1 SNHLY, CDR2 FYNNEI. The CDR3 is 15 amino acids. Trimming removed 0 bases from V and 2 bases from J; junction bases left unmatched: 3. Repertoires were generated with immunoSEQ multiplex PCR, while TCRdb's copy carries only in-frame clones and drops some. The sample lists more than 45,000 clones, 93% occurring once. The receptor was isolated from a female donor with multiple sclerosis, enrolled in a pregnancy study. The chain couples TRBV2 to TRBJ2-5, with 7 bases fitting TRBD2. The sample here was CD8+ T cells from peripheral blood mononuclear cells, taken in the second trimester of pregnancy. In DNA, the CDR3 is TGTGCCAGCAGTGAAGCTGGGGACTATCAAGAGACCCAGTACTTC. This encodes CASSEAGDYQETQYF.